Listed here are 7 T cell receptor beta chains from one sample, sequenced in a study of vaccination effects on CD4 cells after COVID-19. CD4+ T cells were isolated after 10 days of culture. Which antigens these TCRs recognize remains unknown. Assay used: immunoSEQ multiplex PCR; TCRdb lists only in-frame clones, some missing. Of more than 35,000 clones in the sample, approximately 71% were seen once. The sample here was CD4+ T cells from PBMCs cultured without peptide, taken before COVID-19 vaccination. The source is a human donor who received a COVID-19 vaccine.

V is TRBV9 and J is TRBJ2-5; TRBD2 matches 7 bases. Germline V lookup: CDR1 SGDLS, CDR2 YYNGEE. J gave up 0 bases and V 3 bases, and 2 bases lay outside the gene matches. This CDR3 is 14 amino acids long. CDR3 nucleotide sequence: TGTGCCAGCAGCGGGGGGGGGTACCAAGAGACCCAGTACTTC. Amino acid sequence: CASSGGGYQETQYF.

The J gene is TRBJ2-5, the V gene TRBV3-1 (or the pseudogene TRBV3-2); 8 nucleotides match TRBD1. CDR1 and CDR2 from the germline V gene are LGHDT and YNNKEL (reference sequence). This CDR3 region has 19 residues. V was clipped by 3 bases and J by 0 bases; unmatched bases: 15. The CDR3 here is CASSHPGQVFRGYQETQYF. The CDR3 nucleotides read TGTGCCAGCAGCCACCCGGGACAGGTCTTCCGGGGGTACCAAGAGACCCAGTACTTC.

The genes are TRBV11-2 and TRBJ1-1, with D unclear. CDR3 size: 14 residues. The V end lost 3 bases, the J end lost 1 base, and 9 bases lay between the germline ends. Germline assignment: CDR1 SGHAT and CDR2 FQNNGV. CDR3 bases: TGTGCCAGCAGCTTTGGCTCTGCGAACACTGAAGCTTTCTTT. It codes for CASSFGSANTEAFF.

This chain links TRBV5-1 with TRBJ2-5; TRBD1 aligns across 7 bases. The V gene end was trimmed by 4 bases and the J gene end by 2 bases; junction bases not matched to a gene: 5. From germline, CDR1 is SGHRS and CDR2 YFSETQ. This CDR3 is 14 amino acids long. The CDR3 is CASSRPGQQETQYF. CDR3 DNA sequence: TGCGCCAGCAGCAGGCCGGGACAGCAAGAGACCCAGTACTTC.

This chain joins TRBV3-1 (or the pseudogene TRBV3-2) and TRBJ2-6; a weak D match, TRBD1 (6 bases). V was shortened by 2 bases and J by 5 bases, with 19 bases between the two germline ends. The germline CDR1 and CDR2 sequences are LGHDT and YNNKEL (reference sequence). The CDR3 extends over 18 amino acids. The CDR3: CASSQWALNRDRANVLTF. The CDR3 DNA is TGTGCCAGCAGCCAATGGGCGTTGAACAGGGATAGGGCCAACGTCCTGACTTTC.

The chain combines TRBV5-6 with TRBJ1-2; 8 bases are shared with TRBD1. Germline CDR1 SGHDT, CDR2 YYEEEE. The CDR3 extends over 14 amino acids. The V and J ends lost 2 bases and 2 bases, in that order; junction bases with no gene match: 2. CDR3 amino acids: CASSFGQGNYGYTF. CDR3 coding DNA: TGTGCCAGCAGCTTCGGACAGGGAAACTATGGCTACACCTTC. Combining the CDR3 with reference TRBV5-6 and TRBJ1-2 gives the whole variable domain DAGVTQSPTHLIKTRGQQVTLRCSPKSGHDTVSWYQQALGQGPQFIFQYYEEEERQRGNFPDRFSGHQFPNYSSELNVNALLLGDSALYLCASSFGQGNYGYTFGSGTRLTVV.

About this clone: Other nucleotide sequences from this sample produce the same CDR3. V usage is TRBV20-1 and J usage is TRBJ1-2; unclear D gene. The CDR3 is made up of 11 amino acids. From germline, CDR1 is DFQATT and CDR2 SNEGSKA (reference sequence). Between the trimmed V and J ends, which lost 4 bases and 4 bases, there was a span of 7 bases. The CDR3 nucleotides read TGCAGTGCTACGACGGGCTATGGCTACACCTTC. Its protein is CSATTGYGYTF.